This T cell receptor beta chain was sequenced for a study of cytomegalovirus exposure and HLA in healthy donors. It was with 60 Vbeta and 13 Jbeta primers that the PCR ran. Assay: immunoSEQ multiplex PCR; the TCRdb copy retains only in-frame clones and omits some. The sample records approximately 180,000 clones, approximately 11% being singletons. Germline lookup yields CDR1 LNHNV and CDR2 YYDKDF (reference sequence). The CDR3 contains 16 residues. Trimming left V 0 bases short and J 0 bases short, with 11 bases between. The chain carries TRBV15 and TRBJ1-1; D might be TRBD1 (6 bases). The sequenced material came from PBMCs. The receptor comes from a man between 50 and 59 years old in good health and CMV-seropositive. CDR3 amino acids: CATSRDGQGLNTEAFF. The DNA of the CDR3 is TGTGCCACCAGCAGAGATGGGCAGGGGTTGAACACTGAAGCTTTCTTT.